In this sample, the clone carrying this T cell receptor (beta chain) turned up a few times. The antigen is undetermined. Sequence at one end of the junction differs from germline and may be a read error. The sample is drawn from a study of T cell responses to AZD1222 COVID-19 vaccine. The method was immunoSEQ multiplex PCR; TCRdb's version includes in-frame clones alone and lacks a portion of them. The sample lists around 100,000 clones, about 87% seen once, with 4% to 5% in the top ten. Study-wide results and limits: Reportedly, nearly half the spike-specific TCRs target unmutated variant regions. A rise in Spike-specific TCR breadth and depth followed two AZD1222 doses. Possibly, clonal diversity was underestimated; donors were largely white British and included more females.

The CDR3 contains 13 residues. Germline CDR1 reads MNHNS; CDR2 reads SASEGT. The chain employs TRBV6-1 and TRBJ1-2; TRBD1 is a possible D gene (6 bases). Sample: peripheral blood, taken on day 0 of MenACWY control vaccination. The clonotype originates from an adult in good health. CDR3 coding DNA: TGTGCCAGCAGCGAAGGGGGTTCTCATGGCTACACCTTC. This translates into CASSEGGSHGYTF.